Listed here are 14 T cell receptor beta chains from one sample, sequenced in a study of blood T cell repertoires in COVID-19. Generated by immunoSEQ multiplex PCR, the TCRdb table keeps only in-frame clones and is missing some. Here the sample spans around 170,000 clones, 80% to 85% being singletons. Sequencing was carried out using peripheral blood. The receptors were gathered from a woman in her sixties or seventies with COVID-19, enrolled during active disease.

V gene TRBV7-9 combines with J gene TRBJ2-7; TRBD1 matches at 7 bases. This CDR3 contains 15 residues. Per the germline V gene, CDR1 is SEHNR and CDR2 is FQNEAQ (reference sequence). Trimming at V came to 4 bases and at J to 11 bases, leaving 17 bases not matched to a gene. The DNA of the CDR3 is TGTGCCAGCAGCTCCGAGACAGGGCCTTCTGGTGCGAAGTACTTC. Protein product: CASSSETGPSGAKYF.

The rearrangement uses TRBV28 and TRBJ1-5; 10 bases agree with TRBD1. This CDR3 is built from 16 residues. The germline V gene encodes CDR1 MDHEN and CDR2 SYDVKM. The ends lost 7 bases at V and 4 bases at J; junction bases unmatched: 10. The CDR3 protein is CASNSDRGPFNQPQHF. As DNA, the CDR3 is TGTGCCAGCAACTCCGACAGGGGGCCCTTTAATCAGCCCCAGCATTTT.

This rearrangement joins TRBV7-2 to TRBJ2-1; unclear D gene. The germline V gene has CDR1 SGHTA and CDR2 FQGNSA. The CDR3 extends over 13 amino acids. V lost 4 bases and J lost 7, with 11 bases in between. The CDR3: CASSSLRGNEQFF. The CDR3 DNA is TGTGCCAGCAGCTCCTTACGAGGTAATGAGCAGTTCTTC.

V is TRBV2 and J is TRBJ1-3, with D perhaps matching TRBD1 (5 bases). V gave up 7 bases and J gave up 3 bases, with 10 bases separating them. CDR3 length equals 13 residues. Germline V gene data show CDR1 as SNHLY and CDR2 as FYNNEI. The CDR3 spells CASTAGLGNTIYF. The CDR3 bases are TGTGCCAGCACAGCGGGGCTTGGAAACACCATATATTTT.

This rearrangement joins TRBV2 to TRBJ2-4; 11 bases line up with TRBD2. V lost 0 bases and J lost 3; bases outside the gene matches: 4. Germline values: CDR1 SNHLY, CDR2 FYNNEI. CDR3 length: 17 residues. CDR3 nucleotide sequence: TGTGCCAGCAGTGAAGCGGGGCTAGCGGGAGGCAAAAACATTCAGTACTTC. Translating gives CASSEAGLAGGKNIQYF.

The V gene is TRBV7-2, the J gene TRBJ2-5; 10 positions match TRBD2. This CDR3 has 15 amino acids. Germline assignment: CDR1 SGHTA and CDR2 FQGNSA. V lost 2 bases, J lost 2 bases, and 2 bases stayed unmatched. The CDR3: CASSLTSGAQETQYF. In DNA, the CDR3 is TGTGCCAGCAGCTTAACTAGCGGGGCACAAGAGACCCAGTACTTC. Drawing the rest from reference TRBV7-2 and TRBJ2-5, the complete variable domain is GAGVSQSPSNKVTEKGKDVELRCDPISGHTALYWYRQSLGQGLEFLIYFQGNSAPDKSGLPSDRFSAERTGGSVSTLTIQRTQQEDSAVYLCASSLTSGAQETQYFGPGTRLLVL.

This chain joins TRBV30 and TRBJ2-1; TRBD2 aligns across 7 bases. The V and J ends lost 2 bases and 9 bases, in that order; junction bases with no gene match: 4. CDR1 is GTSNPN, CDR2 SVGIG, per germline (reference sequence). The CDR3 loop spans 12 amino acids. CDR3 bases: TGTGCCTGGAGTAGAGCGGGACTTGAGCAGTTCTTC. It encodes CAWSRAGLEQFF. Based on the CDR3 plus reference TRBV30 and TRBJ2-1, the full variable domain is SQTIHQWPATLVQPVGSPLSLECTVEGTSNPNLYWYRQAAGRGLQLLFYSVGIGQISSEVPQNLSASRPQDRQFILSSKKLLLSDSGFYLCAWSRAGLEQFFGPGTRLTVL.

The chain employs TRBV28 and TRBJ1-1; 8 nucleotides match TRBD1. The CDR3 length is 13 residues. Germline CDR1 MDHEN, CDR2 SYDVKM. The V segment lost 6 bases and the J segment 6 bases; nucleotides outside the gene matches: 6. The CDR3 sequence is CASRRTGFAEAFF. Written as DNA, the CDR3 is TGTGCCAGCAGGAGGACAGGGTTCGCTGAAGCTTTCTTT.

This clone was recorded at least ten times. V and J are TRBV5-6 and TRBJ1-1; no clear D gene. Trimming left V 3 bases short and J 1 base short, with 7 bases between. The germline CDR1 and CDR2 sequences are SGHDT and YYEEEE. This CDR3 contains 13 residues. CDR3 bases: TGTGCCAGCAGCTGGGCGGGGAACACTGAAGCTTTCTTT. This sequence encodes CASSWAGNTEAFF.

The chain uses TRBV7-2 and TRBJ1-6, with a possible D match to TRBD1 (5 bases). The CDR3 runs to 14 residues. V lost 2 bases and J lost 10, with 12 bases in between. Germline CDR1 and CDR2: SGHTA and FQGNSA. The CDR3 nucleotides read TGTGCCAGCAGCTTACGCGGGACGTACTCACCCCTCCACTTT. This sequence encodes CASSLRGTYSPLHF.

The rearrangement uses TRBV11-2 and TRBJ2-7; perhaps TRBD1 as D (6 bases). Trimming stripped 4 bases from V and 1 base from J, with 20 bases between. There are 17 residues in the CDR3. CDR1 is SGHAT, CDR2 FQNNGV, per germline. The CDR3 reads CASSSRWGPQRSYEQYF. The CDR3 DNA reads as TGTGCCAGCAGCTCCAGGTGGGGGCCTCAGAGATCCTACGAGCAGTACTTC.

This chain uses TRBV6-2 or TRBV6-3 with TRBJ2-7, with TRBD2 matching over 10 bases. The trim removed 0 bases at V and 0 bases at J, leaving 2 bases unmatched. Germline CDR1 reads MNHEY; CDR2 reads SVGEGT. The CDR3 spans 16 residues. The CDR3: CASSYSGTSVSYEQYF. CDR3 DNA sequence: TGTGCCAGCAGTTACTCGGGGACTAGCGTCTCCTACGAGCAGTACTTC.

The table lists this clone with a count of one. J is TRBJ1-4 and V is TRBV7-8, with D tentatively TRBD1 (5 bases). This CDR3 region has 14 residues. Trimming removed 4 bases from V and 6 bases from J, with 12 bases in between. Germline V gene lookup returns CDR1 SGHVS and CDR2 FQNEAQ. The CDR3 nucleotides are TGTGCCAGCAGCTCGGGGTCGGGGGATGAAAAACTGTTTTTT. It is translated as CASSSGSGDEKLFF. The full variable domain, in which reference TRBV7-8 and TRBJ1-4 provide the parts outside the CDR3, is GAGVSQSPRYKVAKRGQDVALRCDPISGHVSLFWYQQALGQGPEFLTYFQNEAQLDKSGLPSDRFFAERPEGSVSTLKIQRTQQEDSAVYLCASSSGSGDEKLFFGSGTQLSVL.

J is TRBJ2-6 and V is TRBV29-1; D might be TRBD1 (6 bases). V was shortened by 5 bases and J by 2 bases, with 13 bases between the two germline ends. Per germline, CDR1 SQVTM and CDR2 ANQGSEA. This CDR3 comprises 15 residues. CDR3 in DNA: TGCAGCGTTTCCCAACAGGGAGCTGGGGCCAACGTCCTGACTTTC. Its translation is CSVSQQGAGANVLTF.